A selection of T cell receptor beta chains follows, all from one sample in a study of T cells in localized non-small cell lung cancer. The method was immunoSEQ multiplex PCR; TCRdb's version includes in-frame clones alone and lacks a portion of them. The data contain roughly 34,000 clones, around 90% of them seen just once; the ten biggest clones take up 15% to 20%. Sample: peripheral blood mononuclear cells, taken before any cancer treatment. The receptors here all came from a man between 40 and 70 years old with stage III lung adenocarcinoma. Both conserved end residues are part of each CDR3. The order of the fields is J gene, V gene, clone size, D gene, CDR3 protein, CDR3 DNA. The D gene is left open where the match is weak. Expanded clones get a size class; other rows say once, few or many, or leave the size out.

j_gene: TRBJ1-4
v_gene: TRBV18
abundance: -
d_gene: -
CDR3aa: CASSPRNPPKLFF
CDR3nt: TGTGCCAGCTCACCAAGGAATCCTCCCAAACTGTTTTTT

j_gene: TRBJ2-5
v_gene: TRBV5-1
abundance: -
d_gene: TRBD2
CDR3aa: CASSLGTSGGYAQETQYF
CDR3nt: TGCGCCAGCAGCTTGGGGACTAGCGGGGGATACGCGCAAGAGACCCAGTACTTC

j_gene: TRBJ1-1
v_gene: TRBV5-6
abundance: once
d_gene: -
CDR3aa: CASSRGLSMNTEAFF
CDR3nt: TGTGCCAGCAGCAGAGGGCTTTCAATGAACACTGAAGCTTTCTTT

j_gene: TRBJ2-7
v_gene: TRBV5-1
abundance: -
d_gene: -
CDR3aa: CASTLENPRGEQYF
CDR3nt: TGCGCCAGCACACTAGAAAACCCTAGAGGGGAGCAGTACTTC

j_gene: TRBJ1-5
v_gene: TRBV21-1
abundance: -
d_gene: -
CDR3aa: CASSKAGGRNSNQPQHF
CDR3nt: TGTGCCAGCAGCAAAGCTGGAGGCAGAAATAGCAATCAGCCCCAGCATTTT

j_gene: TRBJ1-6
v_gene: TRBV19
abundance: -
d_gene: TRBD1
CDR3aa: CASSIGTGVNSPLHF
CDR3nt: TGTGCCAGTAGTATCGGGACAGGGGTTAATTCACCCCTCCACTTT

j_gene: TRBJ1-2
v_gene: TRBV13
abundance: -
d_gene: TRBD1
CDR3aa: CASSPGQGDLYGYTF
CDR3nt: TGTGCCAGCAGCCCTGGACAGGGGGACCTTTATGGCTACACCTTC

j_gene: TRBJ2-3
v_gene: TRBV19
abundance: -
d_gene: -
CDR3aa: CATPGGQHTDTQYF
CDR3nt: TGTGCCACCCCGGGGGGACAGCACACAGATACGCAGTATTTT

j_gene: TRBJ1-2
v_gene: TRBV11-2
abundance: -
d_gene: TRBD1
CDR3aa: CASSEWDSANYGYTF
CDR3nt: TGTGCCAGCAGCGAATGGGACAGTGCTAACTATGGCTACACCTTC

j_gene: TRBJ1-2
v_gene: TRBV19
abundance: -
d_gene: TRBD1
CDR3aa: CATKGTGLDGYTF
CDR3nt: TGTGCCACTAAGGGGACAGGGCTAGATGGCTACACCTTC

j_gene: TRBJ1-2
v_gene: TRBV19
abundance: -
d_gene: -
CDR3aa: CASRSQGFVYGYTF
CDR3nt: TGTGCCAGTAGAAGCCAGGGGTTCGTCTATGGCTACACCTTC

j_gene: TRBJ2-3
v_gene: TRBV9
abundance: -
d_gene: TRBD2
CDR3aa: CASSVGSGSSTDTQYF
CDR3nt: TGTGCCAGCAGCGTAGGTAGCGGGAGTAGCACAGATACGCAGTATTTT

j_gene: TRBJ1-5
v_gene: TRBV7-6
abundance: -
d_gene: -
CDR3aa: CASGPPNQPQHF
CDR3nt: TGTGCCAGCGGGCCCCCCAATCAGCCCCAGCATTTT

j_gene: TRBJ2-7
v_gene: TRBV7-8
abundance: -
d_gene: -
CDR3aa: CASSHGAGPYEQYF
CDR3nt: TGTGCCAGCAGCCACGGGGCAGGCCCGTACGAGCAGTACTTC

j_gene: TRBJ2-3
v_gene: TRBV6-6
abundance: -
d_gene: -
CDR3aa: CASKPGAYTDTQYF
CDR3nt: TGTGCCAGCAAACCCGGGGCGTACACAGATACGCAGTATTTT

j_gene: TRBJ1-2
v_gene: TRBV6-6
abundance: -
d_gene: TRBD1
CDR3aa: CASSSTGSNYGYTF
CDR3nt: TGTGCCAGCAGTTCGACAGGGTCCAACTATGGCTACACCTTC

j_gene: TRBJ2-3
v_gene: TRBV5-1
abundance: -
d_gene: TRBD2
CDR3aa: CASSLAPTSGGAYTQYF
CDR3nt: TGCGCCAGCAGCTTGGCCCCGACTAGCGGGGGGGCGTATACGCAGTATTTT

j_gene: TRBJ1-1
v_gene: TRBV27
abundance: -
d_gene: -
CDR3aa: CASSLGGTSTEAFF
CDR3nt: TGTGCCAGCAGTTTGGGGGGGACATCGACTGAAGCTTTCTTT

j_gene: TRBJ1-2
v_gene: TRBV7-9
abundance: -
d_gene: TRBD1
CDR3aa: CASSLAGTGNGYTF
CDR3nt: TGTGCCAGCAGCTTAGCGGGGACAGGGAACGGCTACACCTTC

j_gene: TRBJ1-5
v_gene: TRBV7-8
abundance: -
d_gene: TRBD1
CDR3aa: CASSLGQGAGQPQHF
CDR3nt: TGTGCCAGCAGCTTGGGACAGGGGGCTGGTCAGCCCCAGCATTTT

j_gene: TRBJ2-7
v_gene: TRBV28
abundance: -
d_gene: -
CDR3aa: CASSSQGDEQYF
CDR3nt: TGTGCCAGCAGTTCACAGGGAGACGAGCAGTACTTC

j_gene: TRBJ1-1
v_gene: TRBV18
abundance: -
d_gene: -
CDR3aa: CASSLNTEAFF
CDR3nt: TGTGCCAGCTCACTCAACACTGAAGCTTTCTTT

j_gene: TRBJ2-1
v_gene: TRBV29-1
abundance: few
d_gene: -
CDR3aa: CSALPVGYEQFF
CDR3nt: TGCAGCGCCCTCCCCGTCGGGTACGAGCAGTTCTTC

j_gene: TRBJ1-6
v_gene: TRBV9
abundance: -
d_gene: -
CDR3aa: CASSADYRAYNSPLHF
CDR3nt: TGTGCCAGCAGCGCCGATTACAGGGCCTATAATTCACCCCTCCACTTT

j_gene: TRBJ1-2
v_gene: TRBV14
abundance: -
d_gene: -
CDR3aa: CASSQDLAASQLHTF
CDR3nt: TGTGCCAGCAGCCAAGATCTGGCGGCCTCCCAATTGCACACCTTC

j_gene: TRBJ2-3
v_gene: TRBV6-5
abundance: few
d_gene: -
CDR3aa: CASRNPDTSKGTQYF
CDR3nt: TGTGCCAGCAGGAATCCGGACACGTCGAAGGGTACGCAGTATTTT

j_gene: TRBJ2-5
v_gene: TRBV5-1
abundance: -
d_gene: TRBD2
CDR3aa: CASTRSWAGGDQETQYF
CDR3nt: TGCGCCAGCACCCGGTCATGGGCGGGGGGTGACCAAGAGACCCAGTACTTC

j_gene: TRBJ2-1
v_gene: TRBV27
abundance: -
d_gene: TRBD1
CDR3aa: CASRTDRGYLINEQFF
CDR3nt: TGTGCCAGCAGGACGGACAGGGGGTACTTGATCAATGAGCAGTTCTTC

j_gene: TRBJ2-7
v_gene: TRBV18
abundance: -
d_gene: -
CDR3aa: CASSPLDSSYEQYF
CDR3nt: TGTGCCAGCTCACCGCTGGACAGCAGCTACGAGCAGTACTTC

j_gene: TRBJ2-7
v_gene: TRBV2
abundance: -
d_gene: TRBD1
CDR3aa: CASRIPGQGYEQYF
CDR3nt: TGTGCCAGCAGAATACCGGGACAGGGCTACGAGCAGTACTTC

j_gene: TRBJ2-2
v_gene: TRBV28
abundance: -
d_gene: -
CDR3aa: CASGQTIPGTGELFF
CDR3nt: TGTGCCAGCGGTCAAACGATTCCGGGCACCGGGGAGCTGTTTTTT

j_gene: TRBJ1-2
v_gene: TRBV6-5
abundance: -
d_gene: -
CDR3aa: CASNPGGAPNYGYTF
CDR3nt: TGTGCCAGCAATCCCGGGGGGGCCCCGAACTATGGCTACACCTTC

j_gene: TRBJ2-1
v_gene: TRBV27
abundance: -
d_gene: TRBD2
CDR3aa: CASSLSLGRWGGSYNEQFF
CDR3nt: TGTGCCAGCAGTTTAAGTTTGGGCAGATGGGGGGGATCCTACAATGAGCAGTTCTTC

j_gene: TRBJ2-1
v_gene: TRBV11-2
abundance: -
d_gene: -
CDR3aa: CASSLDRGGGPRGEQFF
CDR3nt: TGTGCCAGCAGCTTAGATCGGGGCGGGGGCCCCCGGGGAGAGCAGTTCTTC

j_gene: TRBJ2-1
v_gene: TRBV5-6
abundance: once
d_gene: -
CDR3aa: CASSPGVTEQFF
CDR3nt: TGTGCCAGCAGCCCGGGTGTTACTGAGCAGTTCTTC

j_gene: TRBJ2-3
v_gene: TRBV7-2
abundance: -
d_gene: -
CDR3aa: CASSFSVDTQYF
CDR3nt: TGTGCCAGCAGCTTCTCTGTAGATACGCAGTATTTT

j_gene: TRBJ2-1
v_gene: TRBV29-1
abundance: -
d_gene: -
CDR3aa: CSVAGQIVNEQFF
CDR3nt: TGCAGCGTGGCGGGACAGATTGTTAATGAGCAGTTCTTC

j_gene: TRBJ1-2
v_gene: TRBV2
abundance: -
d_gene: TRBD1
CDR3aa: CASSGQGANYGYTF
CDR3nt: TGTGCCAGCAGTGGACAGGGGGCCAACTATGGCTACACCTTC

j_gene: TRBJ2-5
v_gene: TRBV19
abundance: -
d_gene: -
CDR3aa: CASSIGGEGTQYF
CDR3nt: TGTGCCAGTAGTATCGGAGGCGAGGGGACCCAGTACTTC

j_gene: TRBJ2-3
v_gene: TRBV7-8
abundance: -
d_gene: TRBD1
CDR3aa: CASSPTMGTGGSDTQYF
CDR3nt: TGTGCCAGCAGCCCTACCATGGGGACAGGGGGGTCAGATACGCAGTATTTT

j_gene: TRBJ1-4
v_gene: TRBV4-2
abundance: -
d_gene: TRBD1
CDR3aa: CASSQDPGQGAPLFF
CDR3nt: TGTGCCAGCAGCCAGGATCCGGGACAGGGCGCACCTCTGTTTTTT

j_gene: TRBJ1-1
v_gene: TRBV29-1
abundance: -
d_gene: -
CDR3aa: CSVRGLSGGMGMNTEAFF
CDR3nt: TGCAGCGTTCGGGGCCTCAGTGGGGGAATGGGAATGAACACTGAAGCTTTCTTT

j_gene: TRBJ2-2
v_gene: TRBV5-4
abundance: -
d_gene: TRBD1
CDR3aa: CASSDRDRGLTGELFF
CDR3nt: TGTGCCAGCAGCGACCGGGACAGAGGCCTTACCGGGGAGCTGTTTTTT

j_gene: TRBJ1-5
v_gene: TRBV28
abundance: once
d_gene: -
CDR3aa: CASSLLRQPQHF
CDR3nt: TGTGCCAGCAGTTTACTGCGTCAGCCCCAGCATTTT

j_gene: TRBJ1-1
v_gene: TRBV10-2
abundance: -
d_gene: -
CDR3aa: CASSEYQTNTEAFF
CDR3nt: TGCGCCAGCAGTGAGTACCAGACAAACACTGAAGCTTTCTTT

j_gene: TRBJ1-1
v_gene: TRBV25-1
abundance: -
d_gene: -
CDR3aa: CASSDSSWEGRLNTEAFF
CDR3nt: TGTGCCAGCAGTGATTCCAGTTGGGAGGGGAGGTTGAACACTGAAGCTTTCTTT

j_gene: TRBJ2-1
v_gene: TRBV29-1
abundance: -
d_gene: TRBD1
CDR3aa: CSVEEGTGNEQFF
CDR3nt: TGCAGCGTTGAAGAGGGGACAGGTAATGAGCAGTTCTTC

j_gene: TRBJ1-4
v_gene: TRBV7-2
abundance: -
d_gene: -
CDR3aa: CASSFQVATNEKLFF
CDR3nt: TGTGCCAGCAGCTTCCAAGTAGCAACTAATGAAAAACTGTTTTTT

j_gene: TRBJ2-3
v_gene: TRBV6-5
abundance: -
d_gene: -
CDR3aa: CASSYAGDTQYF
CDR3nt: TGTGCCAGCAGCTACGCTGGTGATACGCAGTATTTT

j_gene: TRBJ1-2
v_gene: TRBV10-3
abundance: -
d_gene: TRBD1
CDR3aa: CAISANGQGERGYTF
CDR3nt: TGTGCCATCAGTGCTAACGGACAGGGCGAGCGTGGCTACACCTTC